This entry lists 5 T cell receptor beta chains sequenced from one sample in a study of blood T cells in healthy people across ages. PCR was performed a second time for roughly 6 to 12 cycles using a sample-barcoded 5' primer and a J-beta primer mix. TCRdb re-called the 5' RACE reads through MiXCR, storing one row per CDR3 protein. The table includes just over 1 million distinct CDR3 sequences, around 43% detected once. The sequenced sample was blood. The receptors derive from a woman between 55 and 75 years old in good health.

The chain carries TRBV29-1 and TRBJ1-2; 10 bases agree with TRBD1. In germline, CDR1 is SQVTM, CDR2 ANQGSEA. V lost 4 bases, J lost 4 bases, and 6 bases stayed unmatched. This CDR3 has 14 residues. The CDR3 DNA follows: TGCAGCGTTGTCGGGACAGGGGAAAGCTATGGCTACACCTTC. This encodes CSVVGTGESYGYTF.

The genes are TRBV20-1 and TRBJ2-7; 9 bases map to TRBD2. The CDR3 spans 13 residues. Germline V gene sequence: CDR1 DFQATT, CDR2 SNEGSKA (reference sequence). V lost 5 bases to trimming and J lost 5 bases; unmatched junction nucleotides: 7. The CDR3, as DNA: TGCAGTGCTTTAGCGGGAGTTCGCGACGAGCAGTACTTC. It translates to CSALAGVRDEQYF.

This clonotype was counted only a few times. The chain employs TRBV20-1 and TRBJ2-7; weak D call: TRBD2 (5 bases). V lost 6 bases to trimming and J lost 6 bases, with 15 bases between them. CDR3 length equals 12 residues. From germline, CDR1 is DFQATT and CDR2 SNEGSKA (reference sequence). The CDR3 nucleotides read TGCAGTGCAACACTAGAATCCCTCGAGCAGTACTTC. This encodes CSATLESLEQYF.

The chain recombines TRBV10-2 with TRBJ2-7; no firm D call. V shed 0 bases and J shed 0 bases, with 9 bases lying between them. CDR1 WSHSY and CDR2 SAAADI come from the germline V gene. The CDR3 covers 15 residues. The CDR3 is CASSESTPSSYEQYF. The CDR3 nucleotides read TGCGCCAGCAGTGAGTCGACTCCGAGCTCCTACGAGCAGTACTTC.

This clonotype was seen more than once but under ten times. V is TRBV4-2 and J is TRBJ2-1, with 10 bases identical to TRBD1. With 3 bases clipped from V and 9 bases from J, the junction kept 11 bases outside the gene matches. In germline, CDR1 is LGHNA, CDR2 YNFKEQ. This CDR3 comprises 16 residues. The CDR3 nucleotides are TGTGCCAGCAGCCAGTCCGGGACAGGGGTCGTTGGTGAGCAGTTCTTC. It is translated as CASSQSGTGVVGEQFF.